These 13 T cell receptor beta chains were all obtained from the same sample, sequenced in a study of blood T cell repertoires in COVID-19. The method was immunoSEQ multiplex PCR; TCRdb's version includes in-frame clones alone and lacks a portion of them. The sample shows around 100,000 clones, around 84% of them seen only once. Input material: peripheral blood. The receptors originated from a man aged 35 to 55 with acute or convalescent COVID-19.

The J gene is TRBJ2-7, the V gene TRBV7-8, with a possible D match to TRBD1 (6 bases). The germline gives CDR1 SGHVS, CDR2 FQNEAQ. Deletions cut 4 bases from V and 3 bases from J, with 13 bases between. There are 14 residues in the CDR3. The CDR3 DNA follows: TGTGCCAGCAGCTCTTCAGGGGCGGGCTACGAGCAGTACTTC. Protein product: CASSSSGAGYEQYF.

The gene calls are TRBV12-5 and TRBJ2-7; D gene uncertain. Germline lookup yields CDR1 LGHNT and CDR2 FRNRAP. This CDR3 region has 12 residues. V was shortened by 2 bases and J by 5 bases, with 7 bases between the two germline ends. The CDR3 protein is CASGLNNNEQYF. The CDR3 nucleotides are TGTGCTAGTGGTTTGAATAACAACGAGCAGTACTTC.

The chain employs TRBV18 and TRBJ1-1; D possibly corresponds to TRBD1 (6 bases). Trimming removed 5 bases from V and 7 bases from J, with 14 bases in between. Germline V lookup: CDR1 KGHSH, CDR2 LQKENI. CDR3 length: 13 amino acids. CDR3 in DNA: TGTGCCAGCTCAGGGACACTCGGGGTTGAAGCTTTCTTT. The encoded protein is CASSGTLGVEAFF.

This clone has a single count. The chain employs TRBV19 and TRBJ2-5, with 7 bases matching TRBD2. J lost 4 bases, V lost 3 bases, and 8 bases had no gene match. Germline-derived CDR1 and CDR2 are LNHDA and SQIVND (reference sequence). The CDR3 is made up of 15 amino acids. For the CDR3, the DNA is TGTGCCAGTAGTATGGGGGGAGGGCCGAGAGAGACCCAGTACTTC. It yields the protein CASSMGGGPRETQYF.

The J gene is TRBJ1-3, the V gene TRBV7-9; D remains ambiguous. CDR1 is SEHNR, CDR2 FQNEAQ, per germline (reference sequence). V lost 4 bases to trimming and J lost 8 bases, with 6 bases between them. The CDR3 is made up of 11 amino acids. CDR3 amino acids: CASSSSDTIYF. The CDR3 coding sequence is TGTGCCAGCAGCTCTTCGGACACCATATATTTT.

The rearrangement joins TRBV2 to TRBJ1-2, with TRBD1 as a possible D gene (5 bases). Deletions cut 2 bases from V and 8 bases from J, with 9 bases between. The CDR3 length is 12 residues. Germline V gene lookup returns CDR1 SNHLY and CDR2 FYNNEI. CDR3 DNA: TGTGCCAGCAGTGAACAGGGAAGCGGCTACACCTTC. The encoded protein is CASSEQGSGYTF.

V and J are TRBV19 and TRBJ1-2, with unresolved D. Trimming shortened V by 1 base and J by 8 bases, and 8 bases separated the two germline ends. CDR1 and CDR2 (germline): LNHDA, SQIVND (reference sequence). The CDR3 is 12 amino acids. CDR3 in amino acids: CASSIVGRGYTF. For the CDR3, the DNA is TGTGCCAGTAGTATAGTGGGGAGAGGCTACACCTTC.

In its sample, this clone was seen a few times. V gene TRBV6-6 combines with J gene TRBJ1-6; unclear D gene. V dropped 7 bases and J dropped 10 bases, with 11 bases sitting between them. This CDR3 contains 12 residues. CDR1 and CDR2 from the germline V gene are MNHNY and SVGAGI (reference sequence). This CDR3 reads CASTFGESPLHF. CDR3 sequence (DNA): TGTGCCAGCACCTTTGGGGAGTCACCCCTCCACTTT.

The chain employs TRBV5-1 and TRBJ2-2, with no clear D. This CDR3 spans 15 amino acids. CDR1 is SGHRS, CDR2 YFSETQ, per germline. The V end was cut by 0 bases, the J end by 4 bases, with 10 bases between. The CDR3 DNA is TGCGCCAGCAGCTTGGGCGGATTAGCCACCGGGGAGCTGTTTTTT. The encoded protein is CASSLGGLATGELFF. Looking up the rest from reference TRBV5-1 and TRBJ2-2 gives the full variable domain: KAGVTQTPRYLIKTRGQQVTLSCSPISGHRSVSWYQQTPGQGLQFLFEYFSETQRNKGNFPGRFSGRQFSNSRSEMNVSTLELGDSALYLCASSLGGLATGELFFGEGSRLTVL.

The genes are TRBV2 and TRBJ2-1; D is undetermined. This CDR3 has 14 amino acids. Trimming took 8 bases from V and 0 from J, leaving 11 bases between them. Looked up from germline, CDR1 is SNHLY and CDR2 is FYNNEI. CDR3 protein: CASAVITSYNEQFF. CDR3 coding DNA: TGTGCCAGCGCGGTCATAACCTCCTACAATGAGCAGTTCTTC.

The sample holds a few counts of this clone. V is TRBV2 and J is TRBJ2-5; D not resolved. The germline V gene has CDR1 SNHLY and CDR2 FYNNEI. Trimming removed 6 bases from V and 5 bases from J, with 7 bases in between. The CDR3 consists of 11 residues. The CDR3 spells CASSVGETQYF. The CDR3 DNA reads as TGTGCCAGCAGCGTCGGGGAGACCCAGTACTTC.

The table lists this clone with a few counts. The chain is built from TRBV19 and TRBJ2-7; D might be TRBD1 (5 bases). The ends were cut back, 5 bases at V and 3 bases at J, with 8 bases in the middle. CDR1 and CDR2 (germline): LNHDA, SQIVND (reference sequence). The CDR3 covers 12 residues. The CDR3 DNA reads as TGTGCCAGTAGTCACCAGGGCTACGAGCAGTACTTC. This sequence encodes CASSHQGYEQYF.

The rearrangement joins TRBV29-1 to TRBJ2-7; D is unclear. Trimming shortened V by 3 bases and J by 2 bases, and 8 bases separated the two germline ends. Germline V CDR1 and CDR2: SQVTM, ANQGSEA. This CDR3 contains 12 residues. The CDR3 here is CSVEGQTYEQYF. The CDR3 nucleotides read TGCAGCGTTGAGGGCCAAACCTACGAGCAGTACTTC.